The clone carrying this TCR beta chain was found a few times. The antigen is undetermined. The data originate from a study of identical twins. CDR3 size: 13 residues. V dropped 5 bases and J dropped 8 bases, with 15 bases sitting between them. Germline V gives CDR1 MDHEN, CDR2 SYDVKM. Via MiXCR, TCRdb re-called the 5' RACE reads, giving one row per CDR3 protein. This sample yields 260,000 or so distinct CDR3 sequences, of which 6.5% to 9% are seen a single time; around 5% belongs to the top ten. All donors were healthy Caucasians. General study results and limits: Donors were not followed over many years; analysis was cross-sectional.

These data are also associated with another study on yellow fever vaccine responses in identical twins.

This sequence joins TRBV28 and TRBJ1-1, with D perhaps matching TRBD1 (6 bases). Sequencing was done on a sample of CD8+ T cells sorted from blood. The TCR was taken from a young woman in good health. CDR3 protein: CASSTDRSLEAFF. In DNA, the CDR3 is TGTGCCAGCAGTACAGACAGGTCCCTAGAAGCTTTCTTT.